The clone carrying this T cell receptor beta chain came up once. The CDR3 totals 17 residues. CDR1 is MDHEN and CDR2 is SYDVKM in the germline V gene. With 8 bases clipped from V and 0 bases from J, the junction kept 10 bases outside the gene matches. This entry belongs to a study of blood T cell repertoires in COVID-19. Profiling relied on immunoSEQ multiplex PCR, and the TCRdb table lists in-frame clones only, not all of them. The sample has fewer than 300,000 clones, around 84% seen once. This TCR derives from a man aged 45 to 65 with COVID-19, enrolled during active disease. The sequenced sample consisted of peripheral blood. The chain joins TRBV28 to TRBJ2-6; 7 nucleotides agree with TRBD1. The CDR3 loop is CASGTTGAVSGANVLTF. The CDR3 DNA reads as TGTGCCAGCGGAACTACAGGGGCGGTCTCTGGGGCCAACGTCCTGACTTTC.